This T cell receptor (beta chain) was obtained from a study of blood T cell repertoires in COVID-19. Study-wide context: Specimens from acute and convalescent COVID-19 originated in the United States, Italy and Spain. Nucleic acid was either cDNA or gDNA, and it came from T cells, B-cell-depleted T cells, or PBMCs.

Germline V CDR1 and CDR2: KGHDR, SFDVKD. The CDR3 sequence is 12 residues long. The ends were cut back, 7 bases at V and 6 bases at J, with 11 bases in the middle. Repertoires were generated with immunoSEQ multiplex PCR, while TCRdb's copy carries only in-frame clones and drops some. The data contain about 93,000 clones, approximately 86% of them seen just once; the ten biggest clones take up around 19%. Sequenced: peripheral blood. The V call is TRBV24-1, the J call TRBJ1-2, with TRBD1 as a possible D gene (6 bases). The sequence was obtained from a woman older than 75 with acute or convalescent COVID-19. The CDR3 protein is CATSRTDHGYTF. The CDR3 DNA reads as TGTGCCACCAGCAGGACAGATCATGGCTACACCTTC.